This TCR beta chain is from a study of T cell responses to AZD1222 COVID-19 vaccine. Regarding this clone: The antigen is not known.

Germline trimming cut 3 bases from V and 9 bases from J; bases unmatched to any gene: 8. The CDR3 spans 16 residues. Per germline, CDR1 MDHEN and CDR2 SYDVKM. Overall study results and limits: Close to half of spike-specific TCRs reportedly recognize unmutated variant regions.

Assay used: immunoSEQ multiplex PCR; TCRdb lists only in-frame clones, some missing. The data show some 110,000 clones, approximately 85% seen once. The chain uses TRBV28 and TRBJ1-6; 10 nucleotides match TRBD1. Sequenced material: peripheral blood, taken 28 days after the second AZD1222 dose. The TCR comes from an adult who received the AZD1222 COVID-19 vaccine. CDR3 protein: CASSFNLGQGTSPLHF. CDR3 DNA: TGTGCCAGCAGTTTTAATTTGGGACAGGGGACTTCACCCCTCCACTTT.